This TCR beta chain comes out of a study of T cell repertoires in cytomegalovirus infection. Study as a whole: From public TCR beta signatures came an indication of both CMV infection and matching HLA type.

One entry per CDR3 protein, called by TCRdb with MiXCR from the reads. The data show 680,000 or so distinct CDR3 sequences, less than 40% seen once. Trimming removed 1 base at V and 0 bases at J, with 9 bases between. The CDR3 totals 15 residues. Per the germline V gene, CDR1 is DFQATT and CDR2 is SNEGSKA (reference sequence). The chain has TRBV20-1 and TRBJ2-2, with no clear D. This TCR came from a human donor in good health (CMV status not recorded). Some clones in this sample may be carry-over from other donors' samples. Sequences were obtained from PBMCs. CDR3 DNA sequence: TGCAGTGCTAGAGGACAAGGGACGAACACCGGGGAGCTGTTTTTT. The encoded protein is CSARGQGTNTGELFF.